Below, 21 T cell receptor beta chains from the same sample are listed, as sequenced in a study of CD8+ T cells in alopecia areata. Once RNA had been extracted, it was reverse transcribed into cDNA to act as the sequencing template. Repertoires were generated with immunoSEQ multiplex PCR, while TCRdb's copy carries only in-frame clones and drops some. Here the sample spans 55,000 to 65,000 clones, 44% being singletons. Specimen: NKG2D-low CD8+ T cells sorted from blood. The receptor source for this set is a human donor with alopecia areata.

The rearrangement uses TRBV5-1 and TRBJ1-1; D may be TRBD1 (6 bases). The CDR3 loop spans 14 amino acids. Trimming cost V 0 bases and J 2 bases, with 8 bases left between them. Germline CDR1 reads SGHRS; CDR2 reads YFSETQ. The DNA of the CDR3 is TGCGCCAGCAGCTTGGACAGGGCAAACACTGAAGCTTTCTTT. This encodes CASSLDRANTEAFF. Together with reference TRBV5-1 and TRBJ1-1, the CDR3 gives the full variable domain: KAGVTQTPRYLIKTRGQQVTLSCSPISGHRSVSWYQQTPGQGLQFLFEYFSETQRNKGNFPGRFSGRQFSNSRSEMNVSTLELGDSALYLCASSLDRANTEAFFGQGTRLTVV.

This clone was counted once. V and J are TRBV4-1 and TRBJ2-7; D assignment may be TRBD1 or TRBD2 (5 bases each). V lost 1 base and J 5 bases, leaving 12 bases between the germline ends. The germline CDR1 and CDR2 sequences are MGHRA and YSYEKL. CDR3 size: 14 residues. The CDR3 protein is CASSQGGTADEQYF. The CDR3 DNA is TGCGCCAGCAGCCAAGGGGGGACGGCCGACGAGCAGTACTTC.

This chain uses TRBV30 with TRBJ2-1, with a tentative D call TRBD2 (5 bases). CDR1 is GTSNPN, CDR2 SVGIG, per germline (reference sequence). The CDR3 is 13 residues long. V was cut by 7 bases and J by 4 bases, with 14 bases left in between. CDR3 loop: CALDPGKYNEQFF. CDR3 bases: TGTGCCTTGGATCCGGGGAAATACAATGAGCAGTTCTTC.

This clone has a handful of counts. The chain couples TRBV7-9 to TRBJ2-2, with D possibly TRBD2 on 6 matching bases. The CDR3 has 15 residues. Germline CDR1 reads SEHNR; CDR2 reads FQNEAQ (reference sequence). V gave up 3 bases and J gave up 4 bases, with 12 bases separating them. CDR3 nucleotides: TGTGCCAGCAGCTTGCCGGGACTCACCACCGGGGAGCTGTTTTTT. Its protein is CASSLPGLTTGELFF.

The genes are TRBV13 and TRBJ1-1; D gene unclear. The germline gives CDR1 PRHDT, CDR2 FYEKMQ (reference sequence). The length of the CDR3 is 14 residues. Trimming stripped 0 bases from V and 4 bases from J, with 9 bases between. CDR3 nucleotides: TGTGCCAGCAGCTTAGGGGTAGGGTCCACTGAAGCTTTCTTT. Its protein product is CASSLGVGSTEAFF.

The chain has TRBV29-1 and TRBJ1-1, with D uncertain. Trimming pared 2 bases from V and 0 bases from J, leaving 1 base between. This CDR3 has 11 amino acids. Germline V CDR1 and CDR2: SQVTM, ANQGSEA. CDR3 amino acids: CSVEMNTEAFF. CDR3 nucleotides: TGCAGCGTTGAAATGAACACTGAAGCTTTCTTT.

The chain has TRBV29-1 and TRBJ2-5; 10 nucleotides line up with TRBD1. The closer fit of TRBJ2-7 to the DNA end suggests the J call may be wrong. Germline V gives CDR1 SQVTM, CDR2 ANQGSEA. The CDR3 is made up of 17 amino acids. CDR3 residues: CSVAGTGVSRSSYEQYF. The CDR3 DNA sequence: TGCAGCGTGGCCGGGACAGGGGTTTCGAGGAGCTCCTACGAGCAGTACTTC.

The count of this clone is one. The rearrangement uses TRBV6-1 and TRBJ2-1; the match to TRBD2 covers 8 bases. The CDR3 covers 15 residues. The J segment lost 10 bases and the V segment lost 6 bases, leaving 14 bases of the junction unmatched. In germline, CDR1 is MNHNS, CDR2 SASEGT. The CDR3 bases are TGTGCCAGCAGAGAAACTAGCGGCTCCCCAAGGGAGCAGTTCTTC. Translated, it gives CASRETSGSPREQFF.

The chain recombines TRBV27 with TRBJ1-1; the match to TRBD1 covers 8 bases. CDR1 MNHEY and CDR2 SMNVEV come from the germline V gene (reference sequence). The V and J ends lost 6 bases and 0 bases, in that order; junction bases with no gene match: 3. This CDR3 region has 14 residues. The CDR3 reads CASSRQGMNTEAFF. The CDR3 DNA is TGTGCCAGCAGCCGACAGGGGATGAACACTGAAGCTTTCTTT.

The V call is TRBV4-1, the J call TRBJ2-3; the D gene is possibly TRBD1 (5 bases). Trimming shortened V by 3 bases and J by 2 bases, and 18 bases separated the two germline ends. This CDR3 contains 17 residues. Germline-derived CDR1 and CDR2 are MGHRA and YSYEKL. CDR3 sequence: CASSHSHGARPTDTQYF. CDR3 nucleotide sequence: TGCGCCAGCAGCCACTCTCATGGGGCCCGTCCCACAGATACGCAGTATTTT.

This clone came up a few times. V usage is TRBV7-9 and J usage is TRBJ2-5; weak D call: TRBD2 (6 bases). V shed 5 bases and J shed 2 bases, with 12 bases lying between them. The CDR3 has 14 residues. Germline V gives CDR1 SEHNR, CDR2 FQNEAQ (reference sequence). DNA for the CDR3: TGTGCCAGCAGCCCCCGCCGGGAGCAAGAGACCCAGTACTTC. Protein sequence: CASSPRREQETQYF.

The chain joins TRBV7-2 to TRBJ2-1; either TRBD1 or TRBD2 may supply D (5 bases each). The CDR3 spans 16 residues. Germline V lookup: CDR1 SGHTA, CDR2 FQGNSA. V dropped 5 bases and J dropped 3 bases, with 17 bases sitting between them. This CDR3 is CASSPIGDRLYNEQFF. CDR3 sequence (DNA): TGTGCCAGCAGCCCAATCGGGGACCGTCTCTACAATGAGCAGTTCTTC.

The chain carries TRBV30 and TRBJ1-4, with a possible D match to TRBD1 (6 bases). CDR3 size: 15 residues. The ends were cut back, 2 bases at V and 0 bases at J, with 10 bases in the middle. Per the germline V gene, CDR1 is GTSNPN and CDR2 is SVGIG (reference sequence). The chain's CDR3 is CAWSTGSSTNEKLFF. DNA for the CDR3: TGTGCCTGGAGTACAGGGTCCTCAACTAATGAAAAACTGTTTTTT.

The rearrangement uses TRBV7-9 and TRBJ2-3; TRBD2 aligns across 11 bases. Germline-derived CDR1 and CDR2 are SEHNR and FQNEAQ (reference sequence). The junction had 3 bases not matched to a gene; V was cut back by 2 bases and J by 2 bases. The length of the CDR3 is 16 residues. The CDR3 DNA reads TGTGCCAGCAGCTTACTAGCGGGGGGTTCCACAGATACGCAGTATTTT. It translates to CASSLLAGGSTDTQYF.

The chain links TRBV27 to TRBJ1-1; D may be TRBD1 (5 bases). In germline, CDR1 is MNHEY, CDR2 SMNVEV (reference sequence). Trimming cost V 7 bases and J 1 base, with 19 bases left between them. CDR3 length: 16 residues. CDR3 coding DNA: TGTGCCAGCACTCCCCTAGGAGGGGCGCCGAACACTGAAGCTTTCTTT. Translated: CASTPLGGAPNTEAFF.

This chain joins TRBV7-9 and TRBJ1-5; a possible D gene is TRBD1 (5 bases). Germline V CDR1 and CDR2: SEHNR, FQNEAQ (reference sequence). With 2 bases removed from V and 3 bases from J, the gap between germline ends came to 8 bases. The CDR3 is made up of 14 amino acids. CDR3 protein: CASSLPGYNQPQHF. The CDR3 DNA reads TGTGCCAGCAGCTTACCAGGGTACAATCAGCCCCAGCATTTT.

Written as DNA, the CDR3 is TGTGCCAGCCTCCTTTACAATGAGCAGTTCTTC. The encoded protein is CASLLYNEQFF. V usage is TRBV25-1 and J usage is TRBJ2-1; no clear D gene. The CDR3 is made up of 11 amino acids. Germline loops: CDR1 MGHDK, CDR2 SYGVNS. The germline V and J ends were trimmed by 8 bases and 4 bases, with 6 bases remaining between them.

The chain has TRBV7-9 and TRBJ2-1; possible D gene TRBD1, 6 bases. Trimming removed 5 bases at V and 10 bases at J, with 15 bases between. The CDR3 spans 13 residues. Germline-derived CDR1 and CDR2 are SEHNR and FQNEAQ (reference sequence). The CDR3 DNA reads TGTGCCAGCAGCCCGGATCAGGGGCGCGAGCAGTTCTTC. Translated, it gives CASSPDQGREQFF.

The chain uses TRBV27 and TRBJ2-1; TRBD1 matches 10 bases. CDR3 length: 16 amino acids. The germline CDR1 and CDR2 sequences are MNHEY and SMNVEV (reference sequence). J gave up 3 bases and V 7 bases, and 9 bases lay outside the gene matches. CDR3 coding DNA: TGTGCCAGCACCACAAGGAGGACAGGGGGCTACAATGAGCAGTTCTTC. It codes for CASTTRRTGGYNEQFF.

This chain uses TRBV6-5 with TRBJ2-5, with D possibly matching TRBD2 (6 bases). The germline V and J ends were trimmed by 6 bases and 1 base, with 6 bases remaining between them. The CDR3 totals 12 residues. Germline assignment: CDR1 MNHEY and CDR2 SVGAGI. This CDR3 reads CASRGLQETQYF. The CDR3 nucleotides are TGTGCCAGCAGGGGACTCCAAGAGACCCAGTACTTC.

This clone came up a few times. This chain connects TRBV9 to TRBJ1-1; D not certain. This CDR3 is 13 amino acids long. Germline-derived CDR1 and CDR2 are SGDLS and YYNGEE. The V and J ends lost 4 bases and 4 bases respectively, with 11 bases between them. The CDR3 sequence: CASSSNSGTEAFF. As DNA, the CDR3 is TGTGCCAGCAGCTCTAACTCGGGCACTGAAGCTTTCTTT.